Here is one T cell receptor beta chain with its context. Its binding antigen is unknown. The sample holds no much larger clone one base away, and base qualities are not on file. These data come from a study of blood T cell repertoires in COVID-19 (dated by TCRdb to 2018 to 2021). With respect to the entire study: The collaborator samples originated in the United States, Italy and Spain and spanned the acute and convalescent phases of COVID-19. The material from the prospective study consisted of cDNA or gDNA derived from T cells, B-cell-depleted T cells, or PBMCs. Subjects who had been exposed to COVID-19, were actively infected with it, or had recovered from it provided the deeply sampled blood TCRbeta repertoires that made up the dataset. The repertoires were released in a freely available public database meant as a resource for research on the immune response to SARS-CoV-2. Samples came from the ongoing ImmuneRACE study (first 160 participants) plus 1,254 subjects from 6 global collaborators. The sample metadata nearly always contained a de-identified subject ID, COVID-19 status, age in years and sex. Where HLA class I and class II types were available, the types were taken from metadata supplied by the sample provider, not from assay-based typing. Paper-wide results and their limitations: How much clinical and demographic metadata was included differed by source and by participant, and the metadata was provided uncurated.

The collaborating institutions used their own protocols to collect whole blood in K2EDTA tubes. For TCRbeta analysis, collaborators shipped samples as frozen whole blood, isolated PBMCs, or DNA extracted from either of those sample types. TCRbeta CDR3 regions were amplified from genomic DNA using the immunoSEQ Assay, a bias-controlled multiplex PCR. In the original analysis: The number of nucleated cells in each sample was estimated from the amplification of reference gene primers within the assay. To quantify the absolute abundance of each unique TCRbeta CDR3 rearrangement, sequence reads were collapsed and filtered. Productive Simpson clonality was computed per sample as the square root of Simpson's diversity index over productive rearrangements. As stored in TCRdb, this immuneACCESS dataset retains in-frame rearrangements with V and J assigned. A fraction of the clones does not appear; measured against another copy, unresolved V genes explain less than half of the discrepancy, and the remainder lacks a known reason. V and J calls and clone size come straight from that table; D and trimming were deduced from the DNA. The sample table contains approximately 210,000 clones; only one count was recorded for approximately 86% of them. The ten largest clones take up about 3.9% of the sample.

Per the germline V gene, KGHSH is the CDR1 and LQKENI is the CDR2. Relative to germline, V is missing 2 bases and J is missing 7 bases, with 5 bases of the junction outside any gene match. The CDR3, from cysteine to phenylalanine, totals 15 residues. Only the CDR3 DNA is retained, 45 bases long and in frame from the first base. The chain uses TRBV18 and TRBJ2-2, and TRBD1 aligns with 9 junction nucleotides. The sample comprised peripheral blood. The TCR sequence derives from a woman aged 80 or older with acute or convalescent COVID-19. The CDR3 region has the sequence CASSPEGQGSGELFF. The bases are TGTGCCAGCTCACCAGAGGGACAGGGCAGCGGGGAGCTGTTTTTT.